This passage covers 13 T cell receptor beta chains from one sample sequenced in a study of blood T cells in healthy people across ages. The second PCR ran roughly 6 to 11 cycles with a sample-barcoded 5' primer and J-beta primers. MiXCR, applied by TCRdb to the 5' RACE reads, yields one record per CDR3 protein. Seen here are 580,000 or so distinct CDR3 sequences, around 50% observed once, and the top ten hold 20% to 25%. Material: blood. Receptors were obtained from a man older than 75 in good health.

The chain uses TRBV7-3 and TRBJ1-5; D unclear. The germline V gene has CDR1 SGHTA and CDR2 FQGTGA. The CDR3 loop spans 13 amino acids. Deletions cut 1 base from V and 4 bases from J, with 5 bases between. The CDR3 DNA reads TGTGCCAGCAGCTTAAGTGAGAATCAGCCCCAGCATTTT. As protein: CASSLSENQPQHF.

The CDR3 sequence: CASSLGGRSEAFF. The CDR3 bases are TGTGCCAGCAGTTTGGGGGGACGGAGTGAAGCTTTCTTT. This rearrangement joins TRBV12-3 or TRBV12-4 to TRBJ1-1; perhaps TRBD1 as D (5 bases). This CDR3 is built from 13 residues. With 3 bases removed from V and 7 bases from J, the gap between germline ends came to 12 bases.

The chain links TRBV6-5 to TRBJ1-2; 8 bases match TRBD1. Germline values: CDR1 MNHEY, CDR2 SVGAGI. J gave up 4 bases and V 2 bases, and 3 bases lay outside the gene matches. This CDR3 has 14 amino acids. In DNA form, the CDR3 reads TGTGCCAGCAGTTACGGGACAGGACTCTATGGCTACACCTTC. This gives the protein CASSYGTGLYGYTF.

This clonotype was detected only a few times. The chain recombines TRBV4-3 with TRBJ2-5; TRBD2 agrees at 13 bases. The CDR3 is 17 residues long. V was clipped by 2 bases and J by 3 bases; unmatched bases: 6. Germline CDR1 and CDR2: LGHNA and YSLEER. In DNA form, the CDR3 reads TGCGCCAGCAGCCAAAGCTGGGGACTAGCGGGAAAAGAGACCCAGTACTTC. Amino acid sequence: CASSQSWGLAGKETQYF.

The V call is TRBV20-1, the J call TRBJ2-1; TRBD2 aligns across 10 bases. Germline V lookup: CDR1 DFQATT, CDR2 SNEGSKA (reference sequence). This CDR3 has 13 amino acids. V was clipped by 6 bases and J by 8 bases; unmatched bases: 7. In DNA, the CDR3 is TGCAGTGCCCCAGCGGGAGGGCGGTATGAGCAGTTCTTC. Protein product: CSAPAGGRYEQFF.

Here the CDR3 reads CASTQDLNEQFF. The CDR3 DNA is TGTGCCAGCACCCAGGACTTAAATGAGCAGTTCTTC. V is TRBV28 and J is TRBJ2-1; TRBD2 is a possible D gene (5 bases). CDR3 length equals 12 residues. V dropped 7 bases and J dropped 7 bases, with 11 bases sitting between them. CDR1 and CDR2 from the germline V gene are MDHEN and SYDVKM.

This clonotype was counted many times. This chain joins TRBV6-6 and TRBJ1-1; D perhaps matches TRBD1 (5 bases). The length of the CDR3 is 15 residues. Between the trimmed V and J ends, which lost 2 bases and 2 bases, there was a span of 12 bases. CDR1 and CDR2 from the germline V gene are MNHNY and SVGAGI (reference sequence). The chain's CDR3 is CASSYRGAGNTEAFF. CDR3 DNA: TGTGCCAGCAGTTACCGTGGGGCAGGAAACACTGAAGCTTTCTTT.

The count of this clonotype is one. This chain connects TRBV29-1 to TRBJ1-6; D remains ambiguous. The ends were cut back, 3 bases at V and 7 bases at J, with 4 bases in the middle. The CDR3 is 11 amino acids. The germline V gene has CDR1 SQVTM and CDR2 ANQGSEA. The CDR3 nucleotides read TGCAGCGTTGACAGCAATTCACCCCTCCACTTT. This encodes CSVDSNSPLHF.

This clonotype was seen more than once but under ten times. The chain combines TRBV7-9 with TRBJ2-1; 7 bases are shared with TRBD2. J was trimmed by 8 bases and V by 2 bases; bases with no gene match: 6. The germline CDR1 and CDR2 sequences are SEHNR and FQNEAQ (reference sequence). The CDR3 covers 14 residues. CDR3 in amino acids: CASSLLAAGDEQFF. Here the CDR3 DNA reads TGTGCCAGCAGCTTACTAGCGGCTGGGGATGAGCAGTTCTTC.

The chain links TRBV6-1 to TRBJ2-6, with D hard to call. V was pared by 3 bases and J by 0 bases, with 9 bases between. Germline CDR1 and CDR2: MNHNS and SASEGT. The length of the CDR3 is 16 residues. The CDR3 here is CASSDSGRSGANVLTF. The CDR3 DNA follows: TGTGCCAGCAGTGATTCGGGCCGCTCTGGGGCCAACGTCCTGACTTTC.

The chain couples TRBV20-1 to TRBJ2-4; tentative D call: TRBD1 (5 bases). This CDR3 has 12 amino acids. Germline values: CDR1 DFQATT, CDR2 SNEGSKA (reference sequence). Trimming shortened V by 5 bases and J by 6 bases, and 11 bases separated the two germline ends. The CDR3 loop is CSAAPQGNIQYF. The CDR3 nucleotides are TGCAGTGCTGCCCCTCAGGGAAACATTCAGTACTTC.

This clonotype was recorded at least ten times. The chain employs TRBV4-3 and TRBJ2-3; TRBD2 aligns across 12 bases. Losses at the gene ends were 0 bases for V and 6 bases for J; bases not matched to a gene: 7. The germline gives CDR1 LGHNA, CDR2 YSLEER. This CDR3 contains 17 residues. The CDR3 here is CASSQDSTSGSMDTQYF. The CDR3 DNA sequence: TGCGCCAGCAGCCAAGATTCGACTAGCGGGAGTATGGATACGCAGTATTTT.

The chain combines TRBV27 with TRBJ1-1, with 9 nucleotides matching TRBD1. J was trimmed by 4 bases and V by 4 bases; bases with no gene match: 13. Germline lookup yields CDR1 MNHEY and CDR2 SMNVEV (reference sequence). CDR3 length: 17 amino acids. CDR3 sequence reads: CASSSHHGQGFGTEAFF. CDR3 nucleotides: TGTGCCAGCAGTTCTCACCATGGACAGGGGTTCGGCACTGAAGCTTTCTTT.